This T cell receptor beta chain was observed in a study of technical replicates of blood from a handful of donors. The CDR3 extends over 17 amino acids. J lost 2 bases, V lost 9 bases, and 14 bases had no gene match. In germline, CDR1 is MRHNA, CDR2 SNTAGT. Assay: immunoSEQ multiplex PCR; the TCRdb copy retains only in-frame clones and omits some. The sample carries 65,000 to 85,000 clones, 90% to 95% recorded once. Specimen: T cells isolated from PBMCs. V gene TRBV6-4 combines with J gene TRBJ2-1; 9 bases are shared with TRBD2. The receptor's source is a human donor in good health. CDR3 loop: CARRPGTSLVPYNEQFF. The CDR3 DNA reads TGTGCCAGACGCCCCGGGACTAGCTTGGTCCCCTACAATGAGCAGTTCTTC.